The clone carrying this T cell receptor beta chain was seen at least ten times. The length of the CDR3 is 16 residues. Germline trimming cut 5 bases from V and 2 bases from J; bases unmatched to any gene: 9. Germline-derived CDR1 and CDR2 are MNHNS and SASEGT. Researchers amplified the TCR beta CDR3 regions from RNA transcripts. Researchers ran a first-round RT-PCR on the TCR CDR3 using the HTBI primer set. TCRdb reprocessed the multiplex PCR reads with MiXCR, giving one entry per CDR3 protein. The table includes nearly 600,000 distinct CDR3 sequences, 14% detected once. The record originates from a study of T cells in Graves' hyperthyroidism and ophthalmopathy.

Sequenced sample: blood. The source of this sequence is a woman aged 18-35 years with Graves' ophthalmopathy. This chain connects TRBV6-1 to TRBJ1-1; 9 nucleotides agree with TRBD1. The CDR3 DNA is TGTGCCAGCAGTCGACGGTGGACAGGGGCCAACACTGAAGCTTTCTTT. It is translated as CASSRRWTGANTEAFF.